The rows below give T cell receptor beta chains drawn from one sample of a study of beta chain features in type 1 diabetes. This table comes from immunoSEQ multiplex PCR, and its TCRdb copy is limited to in-frame clones, with some not included. The sample yields about 240,000 clones, 25% to 30% seen once. The sequenced material came from central memory CD4+ T cells from blood. The receptors were gathered from a man aged 25-45 years in good health. CDR3s include the opening cysteine and the closing phenylalanine or tryptophan. D genes are given only for firm matches. Not all rows give a size; the values are once, few, many and, for expanded clones, a class.

V: TRBV14
size: few
J: TRBJ2-1
D: .
CDR3: CASSPPNGNNEQFF
DNA: TGTGCCAGCAGCCCCCCAAACGGGAACAATGAGCAGTTCTTC

V: TRBV6-6
size: few
J: TRBJ2-2
D: .
CDR3: CASRTSNTGELFF
DNA: TGTGCCAGCCGCACATCTAACACCGGGGAGCTGTTTTTT

V: TRBV6-6
size: .
J: TRBJ2-3
D: .
CDR3: CASSSEGNTDTQYF
DNA: TGTGCCAGCAGTTCGGAAGGGAACACAGATACGCAGTATTTT

V: TRBV18
size: .
J: TRBJ2-7
D: .
CDR3: CASSASKDEQYF
DNA: TGTGCCAGCTCCGCTTCAAAAGACGAGCAGTACTTC

V: TRBV27
size: few
J: TRBJ2-7
D: .
CDR3: CASSPPWGEQYF
DNA: TGTGCCAGCAGCCCACCTTGGGGGGAGCAGTACTTC

V: TRBV4-3
size: many
J: TRBJ2-3
D: TRBD1
CDR3: CASSLTGVGTDTQYF
DNA: TGCGCCAGCAGCCTGACAGGGGTCGGCACAGATACGCAGTATTTT

V: TRBV5-1
size: few
J: TRBJ2-3
D: .
CDR3: CASSWGAGTPTDTQYF
DNA: TGCGCCAGCAGCTGGGGGGCTGGGACACCCACAGATACGCAGTATTTT

V: TRBV6-5
size: .
J: TRBJ2-7
D: .
CDR3: CASSYRTGEQYF
DNA: TGTGCCAGCAGTTACCGGACGGGGGAGCAGTACTTC

V: TRBV11-2
size: .
J: TRBJ2-1
D: .
CDR3: CASSLRSRNDEQFF
DNA: TGTGCCAGCAGCTTGAGATCAAGGAACGATGAGCAGTTCTTC

V: TRBV6-6
size: .
J: TRBJ1-5
D: TRBD1
CDR3: CASSSDREQPQHF
DNA: TGTGCCAGCAGTTCAGACAGGGAGCAGCCCCAGCATTTT

V: TRBV20-1
size: few
J: TRBJ2-3
D: .
CDR3: CSAHTDTQYF
DNA: TGCAGTGCCCACACAGATACGCAGTATTTT

V: TRBV5-4
size: few
J: TRBJ2-7
D: TRBD1
CDR3: CASSPKATGNYEQYF
DNA: TGTGCCAGCAGCCCAAAAGCGACAGGGAACTACGAGCAGTACTTC

V: TRBV13
size: .
J: TRBJ2-3
D: TRBD2
CDR3: CASSLGRGGSHTDTQYF
DNA: TGTGCCAGCAGCTTGGGGCGAGGCGGGAGTCACACAGATACGCAGTATTTT

V: TRBV29-1
size: few
J: TRBJ2-7
D: .
CDR3: CSVLKGGSYEQYF
DNA: TGCAGCGTTCTGAAGGGTGGCTCCTACGAGCAGTACTTC

V: TRBV20-1
size: few
J: TRBJ2-7
D: .
CDR3: CSAPGDIEQYF
DNA: TGCAGTGCCCCTGGGGATATCGAGCAGTACTTC

V: TRBV18
size: .
J: TRBJ1-2
D: .
CDR3: CASSPPGGGYTF
DNA: TGTGCCAGCTCACCACCAGGGGGTGGCTACACCTTC

V: TRBV2
size: few
J: TRBJ2-7
D: .
CDR3: CATTGLRGEQYF
DNA: TGTGCCACCACCGGGTTGCGGGGTGAGCAGTACTTC

V: TRBV19
size: .
J: TRBJ2-5
D: TRBD1
CDR3: CASSFRQGETQYF
DNA: TGTGCCAGTAGTTTTCGACAGGGAGAGACCCAGTACTTC

V: TRBV4-3
size: .
J: TRBJ1-1
D: TRBD1
CDR3: CASSSSDRANTEAFF
DNA: TGCGCCAGCAGCTCCTCGGACAGGGCGAACACTGAAGCTTTCTTT

V: TRBV29-1
size: .
J: TRBJ2-3
D: .
CDR3: CSEGSGTSTDTQYF
DNA: TGCAGCGAGGGTTCGGGTACTAGCACAGATACGCAGTATTTT

V: TRBV30
size: once
J: TRBJ1-2
D: .
CDR3: CASKGDNIQVRHTF
DNA: TGTGCCTCCAAGGGGGATAACATACAGGTCCGCCACACCTTC

V: TRBV28
size: .
J: TRBJ2-7
D: TRBD1
CDR3: CASSTRTGGYEQYF
DNA: TGTGCCAGCAGTACTCGGACAGGGGGGTACGAGCAGTACTTC

V: TRBV2
size: few
J: TRBJ2-1
D: TRBD2
CDR3: CASVRTSGSSNEQFF
DNA: TGTGCCAGCGTTCGGACTAGCGGGAGCTCCAATGAGCAGTTCTTC

V: TRBV14
size: .
J: TRBJ2-2
D: .
CDR3: CASSQGAFVRFGELFF
DNA: .

V: TRBV9
size: many
J: TRBJ2-2
D: .
CDR3: CASSVEGGTGELFF
DNA: TGTGCCAGCAGCGTAGAGGGGGGCACCGGGGAGCTGTTTTTT

V: TRBV4-2
size: once
J: TRBJ2-7
D: .
CDR3: CASAQVIGGNSYEQYF
DNA: TGTGCCAGTGCCCAAGTCATTGGGGGTAACTCCTACGAGCAGTACTTC

V: TRBV28
size: few
J: TRBJ1-5
D: .
CDR3: CASSIPGSGQPQHF
DNA: TGTGCCAGCAGTATCCCAGGGAGCGGTCAGCCCCAGCATTTT

V: TRBV7-9
size: .
J: TRBJ2-7
D: .
CDR3: CASSLGGGDEQYF
DNA: TGTGCCAGCAGCTTAGGCGGGGGCGACGAGCAGTACTTC